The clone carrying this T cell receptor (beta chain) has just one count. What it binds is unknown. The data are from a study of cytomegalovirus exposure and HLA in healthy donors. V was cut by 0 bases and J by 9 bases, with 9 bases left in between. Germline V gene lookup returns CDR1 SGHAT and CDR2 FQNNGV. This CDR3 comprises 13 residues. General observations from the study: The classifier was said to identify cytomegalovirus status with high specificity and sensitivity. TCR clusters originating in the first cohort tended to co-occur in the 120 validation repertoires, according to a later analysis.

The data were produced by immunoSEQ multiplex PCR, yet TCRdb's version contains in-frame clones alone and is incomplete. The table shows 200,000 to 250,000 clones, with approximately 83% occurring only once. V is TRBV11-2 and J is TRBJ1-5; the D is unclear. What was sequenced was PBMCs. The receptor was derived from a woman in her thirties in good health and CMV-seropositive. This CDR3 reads CASSLDSPGPQHF. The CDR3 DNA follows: TGTGCCAGCAGCTTAGACAGCCCAGGGCCCCAGCATTTT.